This T cell receptor beta chain is drawn from a study of spatial heterogeneity in lung cancer. Whole-study results and caveats: At resection, ubiquitous expanded tumor TCRs appeared in blood more than at follow-up.

The ends lost 5 bases at V and 2 bases at J; junction bases unmatched: 7. Germline V gene data show CDR1 as SEHNR and CDR2 as FQNEAQ (reference sequence). The CDR3 spans 16 residues. Noted time point: sample taken at primary tumor resection. From tumor, nontumor lung or frozen PBMC, whole RNA was taken unsorted for sequencing. All TCR cDNA molecules were individually tagged with a unique molecular identifier. TCRdb re-called the 5' RACE reads with MiXCR, one entry per CDR3 protein. The top ten hold around 36% of the sample, which has about 28,000 distinct CDR3 sequences, roughly 8% seen once. This clonotype was recorded at least ten times. Its specificity is unknown.

This chain connects TRBV7-9 to TRBJ2-1; 9 bases are a match to TRBD2. This clonotype was obtained from a female donor with early-stage non-small cell lung cancer. Specimen: PBMCs, collected at surgery. For the CDR3, the DNA is TGTGCCAGCAGCCCAATAGCGGGAGTCACCTACAATGAGCAGTTCTTC. This encodes CASSPIAGVTYNEQFF.